This T cell receptor (beta chain) was captured by sequencing in a study of PD-L1 blockade in urothelial cancer. Across the study: Among blood samples, the median T cell count was some 140,000. Notes on the study in general: Durable-benefit patients showed greater tumor-associated blood clone expansion at 3 weeks.

Templates that were synthetic TCR analogs were spiked into each PCR. Clones were sequenced by immunoSEQ multiplex PCR, and TCRdb holds only the in-frame ones, with some missing. The table has tens of thousands of clones, roughly four fifths seen once. On this clone itself: The target antigen is unknown.

Time point defined: pretreatment peripheral blood. Urothelial carcinoma in patients was locally advanced or metastatic. V shed 5 bases and J 3 bases; nucleotides not matched to a gene: 11. Germline CDR1 SQVTM, CDR2 ANQGSEA. The CDR3 has 16 residues. The source of this sequence is a man between 60 and 75 years old with urothelial cancer. Sequencing used PBMCs, obtained around atezolizumab (anti-PD-L1) treatment. The gene calls are TRBV29-1 and TRBJ2-1; 9 bases match TRBD2. The CDR3 sequence: CSVLEVEAGGYNEQFF. CDR3 bases: TGCAGCGTTCTAGAGGTAGAAGCGGGGGGCTACAATGAGCAGTTCTTC.